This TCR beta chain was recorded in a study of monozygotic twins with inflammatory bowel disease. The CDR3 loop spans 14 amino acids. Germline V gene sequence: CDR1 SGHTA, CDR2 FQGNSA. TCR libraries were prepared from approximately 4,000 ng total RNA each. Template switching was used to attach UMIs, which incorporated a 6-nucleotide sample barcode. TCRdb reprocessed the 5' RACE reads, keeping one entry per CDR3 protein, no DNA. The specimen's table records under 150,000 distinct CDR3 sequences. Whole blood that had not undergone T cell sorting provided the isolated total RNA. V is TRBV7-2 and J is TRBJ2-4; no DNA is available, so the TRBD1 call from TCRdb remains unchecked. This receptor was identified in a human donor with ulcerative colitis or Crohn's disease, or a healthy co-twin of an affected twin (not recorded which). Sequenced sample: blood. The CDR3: CASSLRSGQNIQYF.